This T cell receptor (beta chain) was identified in a study of technical replicates of blood from a few donors. Assay: immunoSEQ multiplex PCR; the TCRdb copy retains only in-frame clones and omits some. The sample lists about 93,000 clones, approximately 95% seen once, with around 0.26% in the top ten. The CDR3 consists of 14 residues. J was trimmed by 7 bases and V by 2 bases; bases with no gene match: 5. Germline V gives CDR1 ENHRY, CDR2 SYGVKD. The sequence came from a human donor in good health. This chain uses TRBV10-3 with TRBJ1-5, with TRBD1 matching over 7 bases. Sequencing used T cells isolated from PBMCs. The CDR3 loop reads CAISETGVEQPQHF. CDR3 DNA: TGTGCCATCAGTGAGACAGGGGTCGAGCAGCCCCAGCATTTT.